The 8 T cell receptor beta chains in this list originate from one sample, sequenced in a study of CD8 T cells in ankylosing spondylitis. Findings and caveats of the study: What appeared characteristic of ankylosing spondylitis blood was a TCR beta motif of fewer than ten highly homologous variants.

Via MiXCR, TCRdb re-called the 5' RACE reads, giving one row per CDR3 protein. The data contain roughly 670,000 distinct CDR3 sequences, 15% to 20% of them singletons. No antigen has been assigned to these receptors. Input material: blood, either unsorted or a sorted T cell fraction (not recorded which). These TCRs come from a male donor with ankylosing spondylitis.

This clonotype was seen only a few times. The CDR3 spells CASRHGTSAYEQYF. Written as DNA, the CDR3 is TGTGCCAGCAGGCACGGGACTAGCGCATACGAGCAGTACTTC. The genes are TRBV12-3 or TRBV12-4 and TRBJ2-7, with 10 positions matching TRBD2. This CDR3 comprises 14 residues. Trimming cost V 6 bases and J 4 bases; bases outside gene matches: 6.

The chain carries TRBV27 and TRBJ2-5, with D uncertain. V was clipped by 3 bases and J by 4 bases, with 9 bases between them. This CDR3 has 13 amino acids. Germline-derived CDR1 and CDR2 are MNHEY and SMNVEV (reference sequence). The CDR3: CASSFGYRETQYF. For the CDR3, the DNA is TGTGCCAGCAGTTTTGGTTACCGAGAGACCCAGTACTTC.

This clonotype was detected only once. The J gene is TRBJ2-7, the V gene TRBV6-6, with 7 bases matching TRBD2. J lost 6 bases, V lost 0 bases, and 2 bases had no gene match. Looked up from germline, CDR1 is MNHNY and CDR2 is SVGAGI (reference sequence). The CDR3 is 13 residues long. CDR3 in DNA: TGTGCCAGCAGTTACTCGAGGGAGGGCGAGCAGTACTTC. Its protein is CASSYSREGEQYF.

The chain recombines TRBV6-2 or TRBV6-3 with TRBJ1-5; the D is unclear. The CDR3 extends over 15 amino acids. Trimming removed 5 bases at V and 6 bases at J, with 17 bases between. In germline, CDR1 is MNHEY, CDR2 SVGEGT. In DNA form, the CDR3 reads TGTGCCAGCAGTGGTTCCTGGGGTACGGGTCAGCCCCAGCATTTT. It translates to CASSGSWGTGQPQHF.

The sample holds a few counts of this clonotype. This chain connects TRBV7-8 to TRBJ1-2; D gene uncertain. Germline CDR1 reads SGHVS; CDR2 reads FQNEAQ. The CDR3 loop spans 13 amino acids. Trimming cost V 4 bases and J 4 bases, with 10 bases left between them. The CDR3 nucleotides read TGTGCCAGCAGCTCTGACGGGCCCTATGGCTACACCTTC. Translated, it gives CASSSDGPYGYTF.

The V call is TRBV5-1, the J call TRBJ2-1; D is perhaps TRBD1 (6 bases). V lost 3 bases to trimming and J lost 4 bases, with 14 bases between them. The length of the CDR3 is 15 residues. From germline, CDR1 is SGHRS and CDR2 YFSETQ. CDR3 sequence: CASSYGQSVYNEQFF. DNA for the CDR3: TGCGCCAGCAGCTATGGACAGAGTGTATACAATGAGCAGTTCTTC.

V usage is TRBV7-9 and J usage is TRBJ2-7; 9 bases match TRBD1. The CDR3 runs 15 residues. Germline trimming cut 5 bases from V and 2 bases from J; bases unmatched to any gene: 7. Germline assignment: CDR1 SEHNR and CDR2 FQNEAQ (reference sequence). CDR3 nucleotide sequence: TGTGCCAGCAGCCCCGGGACAGGGAACACCTACGAGCAGTACTTC. This gives the protein CASSPGTGNTYEQYF.

This clonotype was seen a handful of times. The chain combines TRBV9 with TRBJ1-2; D might be TRBD1 (6 bases). The V gene's germline CDR1 is SGDLS and CDR2 YYNGEE. This CDR3 region has 14 residues. The germline V and J ends were trimmed by 5 bases and 4 bases, with 15 bases remaining between them. The CDR3 coding sequence is TGTGCCAGCAGTCCAGGGGCTGCCGGCTATGGCTACACCTTC. This gives the protein CASSPGAAGYGYTF.